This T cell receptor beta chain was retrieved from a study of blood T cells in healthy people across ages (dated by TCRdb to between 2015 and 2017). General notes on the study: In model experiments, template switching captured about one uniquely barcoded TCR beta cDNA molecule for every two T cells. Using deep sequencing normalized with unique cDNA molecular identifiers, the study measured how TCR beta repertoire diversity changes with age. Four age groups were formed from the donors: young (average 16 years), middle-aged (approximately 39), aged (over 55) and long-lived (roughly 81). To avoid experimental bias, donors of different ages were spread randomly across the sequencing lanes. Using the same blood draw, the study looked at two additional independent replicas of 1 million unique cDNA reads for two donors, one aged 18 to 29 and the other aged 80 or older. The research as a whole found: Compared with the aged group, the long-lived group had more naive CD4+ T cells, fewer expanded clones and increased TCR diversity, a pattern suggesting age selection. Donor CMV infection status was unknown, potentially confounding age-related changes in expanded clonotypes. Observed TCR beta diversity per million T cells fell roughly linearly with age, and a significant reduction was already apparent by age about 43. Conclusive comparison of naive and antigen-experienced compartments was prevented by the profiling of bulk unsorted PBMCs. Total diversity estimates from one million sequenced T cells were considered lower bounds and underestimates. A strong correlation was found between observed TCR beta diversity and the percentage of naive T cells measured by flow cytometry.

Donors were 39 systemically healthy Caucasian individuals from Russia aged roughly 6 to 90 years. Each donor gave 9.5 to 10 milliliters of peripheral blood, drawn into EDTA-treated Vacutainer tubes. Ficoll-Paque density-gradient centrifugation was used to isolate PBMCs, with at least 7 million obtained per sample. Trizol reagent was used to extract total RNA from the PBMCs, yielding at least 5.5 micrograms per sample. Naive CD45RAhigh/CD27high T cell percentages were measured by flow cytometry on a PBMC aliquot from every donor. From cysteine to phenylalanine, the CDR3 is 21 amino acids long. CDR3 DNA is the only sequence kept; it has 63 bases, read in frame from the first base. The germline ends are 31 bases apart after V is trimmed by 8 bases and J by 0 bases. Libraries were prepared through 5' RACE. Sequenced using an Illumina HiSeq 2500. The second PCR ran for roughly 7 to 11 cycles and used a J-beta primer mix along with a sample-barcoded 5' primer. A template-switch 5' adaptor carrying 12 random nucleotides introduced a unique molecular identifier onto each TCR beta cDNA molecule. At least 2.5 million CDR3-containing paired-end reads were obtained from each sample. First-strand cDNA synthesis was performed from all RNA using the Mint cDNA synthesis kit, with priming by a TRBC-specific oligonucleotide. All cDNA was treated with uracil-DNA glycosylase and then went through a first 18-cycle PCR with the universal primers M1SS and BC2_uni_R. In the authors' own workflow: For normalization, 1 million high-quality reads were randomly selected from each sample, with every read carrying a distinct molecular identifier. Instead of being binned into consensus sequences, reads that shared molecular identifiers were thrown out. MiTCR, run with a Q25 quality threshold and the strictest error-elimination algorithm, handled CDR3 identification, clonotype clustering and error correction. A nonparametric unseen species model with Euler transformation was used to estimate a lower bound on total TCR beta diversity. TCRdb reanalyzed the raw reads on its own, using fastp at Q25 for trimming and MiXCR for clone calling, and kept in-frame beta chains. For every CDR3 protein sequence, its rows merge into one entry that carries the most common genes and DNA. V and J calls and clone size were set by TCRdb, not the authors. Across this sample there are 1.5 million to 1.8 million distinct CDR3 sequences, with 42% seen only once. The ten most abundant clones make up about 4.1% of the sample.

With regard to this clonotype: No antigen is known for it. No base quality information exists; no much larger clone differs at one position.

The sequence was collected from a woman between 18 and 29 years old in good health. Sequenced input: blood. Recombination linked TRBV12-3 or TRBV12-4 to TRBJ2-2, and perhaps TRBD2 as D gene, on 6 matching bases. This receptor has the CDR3 CASSKPRAGTERSPNTGELFF. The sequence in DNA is TGTGCCAGCTCTAAACCAAGAGCGGGTACAGAGAGAAGCCCGAACACCGGGGAGCTGTTTTTT.